The source of this T cell receptor beta chain is a study of blood T cell repertoires in COVID-19. Germline CDR1 is MNHEY and CDR2 is SVGAGI. Trimming shortened V by 0 bases and J by 10 bases, and 13 bases separated the two germline ends. The CDR3 covers 13 residues. The protocol was immunoSEQ multiplex PCR, while the TCRdb copy is restricted to in-frame clones and leaves out a portion. The sample lists roughly 150,000 clones, roughly 91% occurring once. The genes are TRBV6-5 and TRBJ2-7; D may be TRBD2 (7 bases). The sample comprised peripheral blood. This sequence was found in a man aged 18 to 35 with acute or convalescent COVID-19. The CDR3 sequence is CASSYSRGAVQYF. CDR3 nucleotide sequence: TGTGCCAGCAGTTACTCTCGGGGGGCGGTACAGTACTTC.